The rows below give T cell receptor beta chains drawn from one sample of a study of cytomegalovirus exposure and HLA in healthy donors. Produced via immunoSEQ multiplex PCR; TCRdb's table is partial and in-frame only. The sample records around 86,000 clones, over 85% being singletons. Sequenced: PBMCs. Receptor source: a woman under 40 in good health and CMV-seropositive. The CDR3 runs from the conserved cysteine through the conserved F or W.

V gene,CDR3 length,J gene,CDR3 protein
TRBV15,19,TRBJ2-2,CATSRGVRAGITNTGELFF
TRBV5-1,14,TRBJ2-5,CASSLWAGRETQYF
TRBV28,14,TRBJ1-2,CASSPAEGRVGYTF
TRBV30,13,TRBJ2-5,CAWSVQMGETQYF
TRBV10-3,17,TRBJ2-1,CAISEPMGLAGAQEQFF
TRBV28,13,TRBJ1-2,CASNGGGSSGYTF
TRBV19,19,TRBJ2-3,CASSMGPRYREREADTQYF
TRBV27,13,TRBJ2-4,CASSQTVKNIQYF
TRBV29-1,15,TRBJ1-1,CSVENPGVGNTEAFF
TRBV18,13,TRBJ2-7,CASSDRGAYEQYF
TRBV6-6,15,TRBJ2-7,CASRYAGQREDEQYF
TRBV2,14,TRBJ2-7,CASRIAGGVVEQYF
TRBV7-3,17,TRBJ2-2,CASSLPGLAGGTGELFF
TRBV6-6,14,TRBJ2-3,CATSSPRSTDTQYF
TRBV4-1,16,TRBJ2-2,CASSQDQGFSTGELFF
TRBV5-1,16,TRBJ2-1,CASSLGLEPGYNEQFF
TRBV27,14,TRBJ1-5,CASSLRAAGQPQHF
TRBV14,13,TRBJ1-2,CASSSTGRLGYTF
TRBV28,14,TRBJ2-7,CASSLGRSSYEQYF
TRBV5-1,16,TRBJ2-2,CASSFSTLRGSGELFF
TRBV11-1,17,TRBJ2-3,CASSPQNLAGSTDTQYF
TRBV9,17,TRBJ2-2,CASSVEATGSNTGELFF
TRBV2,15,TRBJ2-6,CASTERLSGANVLTF
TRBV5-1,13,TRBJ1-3,CASTNGPGNTIYF
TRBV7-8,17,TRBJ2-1,CASSSEVLGLASDEQFF
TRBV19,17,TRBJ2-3,CASSGKEASGSPDTQYF
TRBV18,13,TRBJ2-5,CASSRDSQETQYF
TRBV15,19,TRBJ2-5,CATSRESLGGSGVKETQYF
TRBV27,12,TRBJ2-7,CASSPLSYEQYF
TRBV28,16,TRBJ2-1,CASRFPGLAGNNEQFF
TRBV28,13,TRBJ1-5,CASSFSGEQPQHF
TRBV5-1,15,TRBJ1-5,CASSLSGGANQPQHF
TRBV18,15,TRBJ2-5,CASSLATGLQETQYF
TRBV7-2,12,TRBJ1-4,CASSSPGGSLFF
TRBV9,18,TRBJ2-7,CASSVAYLLGTGDYEQYF
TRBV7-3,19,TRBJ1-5,CASSFQSKPTGGYRQPQHF
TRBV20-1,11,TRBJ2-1,CSARTFNEQFF
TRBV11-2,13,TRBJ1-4,CASSFTGTEKLFF
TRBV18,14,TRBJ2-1,CASSPLDSYNERFF
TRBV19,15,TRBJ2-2,CASSISAQGAGELFF
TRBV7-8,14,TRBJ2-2,CASRTSGRTGELFF
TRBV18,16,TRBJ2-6,CASSPSRASGANVLTF
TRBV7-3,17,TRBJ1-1,CASSLSSPAGGRTEAFF
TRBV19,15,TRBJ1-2,CASTMMTGAHYGYTF
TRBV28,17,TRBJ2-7,CASSFPTNRVKGYEQYF
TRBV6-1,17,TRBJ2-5,CASSARIVAEYQETQYF
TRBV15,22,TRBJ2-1,CATSREFSTGTSGLSSYNEQFF
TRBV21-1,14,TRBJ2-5,CASSQGQGRETQYF
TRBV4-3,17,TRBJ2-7,CASSQDGAGQGAYEQYF
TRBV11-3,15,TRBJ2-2,CASSLGQTNTGELFF
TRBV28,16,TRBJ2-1,CASSLGLAGSYNEQFF
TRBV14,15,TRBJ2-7,CASSQRRGVVDEQYF
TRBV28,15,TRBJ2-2,CASSPSDRDTGELFF
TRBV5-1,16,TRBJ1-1,CASSLIPTGTNTEAFF